The clone carrying this T cell receptor beta chain was seen a few times. This record belongs to a study of T-cell reconstitution after alpha-beta-depleted transplantation in children. Researchers prepared the TCRbeta library using unique molecular identifiers, the study reports. TCRdb reprocessed the PCR reads via MiXCR and lists one record per CDR3 protein. The sample has around 300,000 distinct CDR3 sequences, roughly 25% seen once; the top ten hold approximately 10%. The CDR3 is 12 residues long. The germline V gene encodes CDR1 ENHRY and CDR2 SYGVKD. V was trimmed by 4 bases and J by 2 bases, leaving 6 bases between them.

The V and J genes are TRBV10-3 and TRBJ2-7; D ambiguous. The clonotype originates from a male patient between 10 and 17 years old who had a stem cell transplant for acute lymphoblastic leukemia, so the T cells may come from the graft donor. This specimen consisted of PBMCs, mostly from graft donor cells, obtained 180 days after TCRalphabeta/CD19-depleted stem cell transplant. CDR3 protein: CAISAQTYEQYF. The CDR3 nucleotides read TGTGCCATCAGTGCCCAGACCTACGAGCAGTACTTC.